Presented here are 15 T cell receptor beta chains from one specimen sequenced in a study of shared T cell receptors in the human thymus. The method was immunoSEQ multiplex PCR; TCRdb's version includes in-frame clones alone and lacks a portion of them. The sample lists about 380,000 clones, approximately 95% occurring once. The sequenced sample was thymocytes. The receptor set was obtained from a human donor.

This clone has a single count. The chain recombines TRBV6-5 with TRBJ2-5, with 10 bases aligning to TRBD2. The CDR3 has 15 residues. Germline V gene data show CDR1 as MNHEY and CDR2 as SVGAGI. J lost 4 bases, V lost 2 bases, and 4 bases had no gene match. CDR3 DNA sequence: TGTGCCAGCAGTTACGGGCAGCGGGAGGGAGAGACCCAGTACTTC. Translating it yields CASSYGQREGETQYF.

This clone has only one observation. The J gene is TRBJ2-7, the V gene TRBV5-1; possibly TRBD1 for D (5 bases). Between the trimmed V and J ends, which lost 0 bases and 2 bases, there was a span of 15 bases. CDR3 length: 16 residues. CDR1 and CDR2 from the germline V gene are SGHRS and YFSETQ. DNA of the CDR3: TGCGCCAGCAGCTTGGAAGTCGGCAGGGAAACCTACGAGCAGTACTTC. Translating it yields CASSLEVGRETYEQYF.

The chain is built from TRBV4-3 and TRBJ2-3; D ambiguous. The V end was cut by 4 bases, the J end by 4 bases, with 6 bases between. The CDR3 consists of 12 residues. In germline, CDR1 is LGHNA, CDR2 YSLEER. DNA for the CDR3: TGCGCCAGCAGCCCCTCTGCAGATACGCAGTATTTT. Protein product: CASSPSADTQYF.

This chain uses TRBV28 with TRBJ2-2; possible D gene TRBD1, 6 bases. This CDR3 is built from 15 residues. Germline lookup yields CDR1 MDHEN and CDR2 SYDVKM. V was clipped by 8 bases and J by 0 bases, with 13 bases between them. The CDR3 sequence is CASGGTNSNTGELFF. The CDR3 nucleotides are TGTGCCAGCGGGGGCACAAATTCGAACACCGGGGAGCTGTTTTTT.

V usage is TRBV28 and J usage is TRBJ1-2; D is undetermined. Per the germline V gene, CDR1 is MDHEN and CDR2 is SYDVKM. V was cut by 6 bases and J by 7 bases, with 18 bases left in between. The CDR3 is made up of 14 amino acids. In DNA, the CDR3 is TGTGCCAGCAGGCCCGCTGGGAAAAGGTTTGGCTACACCTTC. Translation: CASRPAGKRFGYTF.

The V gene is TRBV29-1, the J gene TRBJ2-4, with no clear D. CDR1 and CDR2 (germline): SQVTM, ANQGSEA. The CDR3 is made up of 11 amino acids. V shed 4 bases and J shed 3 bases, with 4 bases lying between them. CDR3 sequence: CSVVDKNIQYF. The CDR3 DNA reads TGCAGCGTTGTGGACAAAAACATTCAGTACTTC.

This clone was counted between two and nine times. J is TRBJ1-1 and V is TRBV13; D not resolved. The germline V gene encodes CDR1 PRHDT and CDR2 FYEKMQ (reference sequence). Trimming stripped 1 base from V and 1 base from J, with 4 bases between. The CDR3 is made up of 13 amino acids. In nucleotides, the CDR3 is TGTGCCAGCAGCTTAGCAGGGAACACTGAAGCTTTCTTT. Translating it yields CASSLAGNTEAFF. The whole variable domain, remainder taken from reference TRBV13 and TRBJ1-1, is AAGVIQSPRHLIKEKRETATLKCYPIPRHDTVYWYQQGPGQDPQFLISFYEKMQSDKGSIPDRFSAQQFSDYHSELNMSSLELGDSALYFCASSLAGNTEAFFGQGTRLTVV.

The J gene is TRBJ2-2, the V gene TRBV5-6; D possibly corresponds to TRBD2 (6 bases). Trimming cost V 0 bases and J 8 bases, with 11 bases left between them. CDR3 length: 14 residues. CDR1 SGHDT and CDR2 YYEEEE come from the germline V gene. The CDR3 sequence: CASSLGLEEGELFF. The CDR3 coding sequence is TGTGCCAGCAGCTTGGGACTAGAGGAGGGGGAGCTGTTTTTT.

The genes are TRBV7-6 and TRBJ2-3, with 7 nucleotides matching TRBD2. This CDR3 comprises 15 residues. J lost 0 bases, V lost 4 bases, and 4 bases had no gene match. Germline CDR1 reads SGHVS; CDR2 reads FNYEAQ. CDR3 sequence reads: CASSSSGVSTDTQYF. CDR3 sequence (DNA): TGTGCCAGCAGCTCGAGCGGGGTTAGCACAGATACGCAGTATTTT.

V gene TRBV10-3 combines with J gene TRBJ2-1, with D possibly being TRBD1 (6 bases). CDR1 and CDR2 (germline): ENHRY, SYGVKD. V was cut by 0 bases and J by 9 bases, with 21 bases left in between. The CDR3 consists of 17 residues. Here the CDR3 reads CAISESGDKGPRLEQFF. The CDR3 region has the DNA TGTGCCATCAGTGAGTCGGGGGACAAGGGGCCCCGGCTTGAGCAGTTCTTC.

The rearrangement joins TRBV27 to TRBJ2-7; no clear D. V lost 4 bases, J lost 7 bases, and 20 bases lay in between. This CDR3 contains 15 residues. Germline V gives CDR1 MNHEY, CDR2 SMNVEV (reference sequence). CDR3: CASSSPGKPPLEQYF. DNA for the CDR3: TGTGCCAGCAGTTCTCCAGGTAAACCCCCTTTGGAGCAGTACTTC.

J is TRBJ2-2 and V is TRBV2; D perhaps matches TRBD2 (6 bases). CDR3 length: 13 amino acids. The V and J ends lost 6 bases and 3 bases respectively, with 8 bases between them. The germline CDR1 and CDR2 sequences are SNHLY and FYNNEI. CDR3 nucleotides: TGTGCCAGCAGGGGGGGATACACCGGGGAGCTGTTTTTT. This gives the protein CASRGGYTGELFF.

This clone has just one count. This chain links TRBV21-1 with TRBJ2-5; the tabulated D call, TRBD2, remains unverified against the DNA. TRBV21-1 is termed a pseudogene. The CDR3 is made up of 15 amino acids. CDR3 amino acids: CATPGVELFGQTQYF. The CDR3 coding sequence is TGTGCCACCCCGGGGGTAGAATTGTTTGGGCAGACCCAGTACTTC.

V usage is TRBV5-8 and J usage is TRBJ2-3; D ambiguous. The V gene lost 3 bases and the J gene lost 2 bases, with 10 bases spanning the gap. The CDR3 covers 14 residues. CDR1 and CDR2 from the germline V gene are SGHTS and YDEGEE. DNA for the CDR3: TGTGCCAGCAGCTCCCCAGTTTACACAGATACGCAGTATTTT. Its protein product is CASSSPVYTDTQYF.

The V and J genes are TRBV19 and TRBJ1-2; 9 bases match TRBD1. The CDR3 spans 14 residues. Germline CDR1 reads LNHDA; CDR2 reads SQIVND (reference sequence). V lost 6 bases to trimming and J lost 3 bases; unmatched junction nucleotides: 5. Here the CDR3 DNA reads TGTGCCAGTAGGAAGGGACAGGGCGACTATGGCTACACCTTC. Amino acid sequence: CASRKGQGDYGYTF.